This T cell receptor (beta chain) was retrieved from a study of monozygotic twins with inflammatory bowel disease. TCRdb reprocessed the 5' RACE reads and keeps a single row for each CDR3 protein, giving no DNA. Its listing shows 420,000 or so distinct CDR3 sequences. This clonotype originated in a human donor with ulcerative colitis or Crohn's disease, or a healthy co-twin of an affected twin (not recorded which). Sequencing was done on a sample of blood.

The CDR3 sequence is CASSFRVTEAFF. The chain uses TRBV7-9 and TRBJ1-1; TCRdb's D call of TRBD1 is untestable without DNA. Germline V gene sequence: CDR1 SEHNR, CDR2 FQNEAQ (reference sequence). The CDR3 consists of 12 residues.